The T cell receptor (beta chain) described here comes from a study of human T cells and chemical hapten exposure. Study background: DPC at 2% was the sensitizing agent, placed on around 2 cm by around 2 cm of upper inner arm skin. Variation in per-sample TCR yields came mainly from small pooled library volume differences.

Regarding time point: patch test 2, 6 weeks after DPC sensitization. Treatment described: therapeutic diphenylcyclopropenone sensitization with weekly scalp DPC. TCRdb reprocessed the RACE reads via MiXCR and lists one record per CDR3 protein. This table holds roughly 92,000 distinct CDR3 sequences, about 10% found once. This clonotype was counted between two and nine times. V shed 5 bases and J shed 7 bases, with 11 bases lying between them. The CDR3 consists of 12 residues. The rearrangement links TRBV12-3 or TRBV12-4 to TRBJ1-2, with D uncertain. The sequencing here drew on whole blood, taken in connection with sensitization to the hapten diphenylcyclopropenone (DPC). This receptor was identified in a woman between 40 and 50 years old with alopecia areata. Some clones in this sample may be carry-over from other donors' samples. The CDR3 bases are TGTGCCAGCAGTGGCGAAGGAGGTGGCTACACCTTC. As protein: CASSGEGGGYTF.